This T cell receptor beta chain was identified during a study of graft-versus-host responses after intestinal transplantation. Assay: immunoSEQ multiplex PCR; the TCRdb copy retains only in-frame clones and omits some. The table includes tens of thousands of clones, almost 90% detected once. Germline CDR1 reads SGHDN; CDR2 reads FVKESK. The CDR3 contains 17 residues. The V end lost 1 base, the J end lost 4 bases, and 17 bases lay between the germline ends. Regarding this clone: What it binds is unknown.

The TCR sequence derives from a human donor who was the organ donor for an intestinal transplant. The chain uses TRBV14 and TRBJ2-1, with D possibly matching TRBD2 (7 bases). The input for sequencing was unstimulated CD8+ T cells sorted from spleen or lymph node cells, taken before transplant. The DNA of the CDR3 is TGTGCCAGCAGCCAAGTGTATTTGGGGGGGCGATACAATGAGCAGTTCTTC. Its protein is CASSQVYLGGRYNEQFF.